The rows below give T cell receptor beta chains drawn from one sample of a study of Ad26.COV2.S vaccination and SARS-CoV-2 variants. Assay used: immunoSEQ multiplex PCR; TCRdb lists only in-frame clones, some missing. The sample includes approximately 360,000 clones, roughly four fifths of them seen just once. The specimen comprised peripheral blood, sampled in a trial of Ad26.COV2.S vaccine versus placebo. These receptors all stem from a person aged 18 to 65 who received the Ad26.COV2.S COVID-19 vaccine or a placebo. The CDR3 runs from the conserved cysteine through the conserved F or W. Fields, in order: V gene, CDR3 protein.

v_call: TRBV6-5
cdr3_aa: CASRLSRTGGSGAFF

v_call: TRBV9
cdr3_aa: CASSPKLQAVTEAFF

v_call: TRBV10-3
cdr3_aa: CATRGAGVETQYF

v_call: TRBV29-1
cdr3_aa: CSARGLDYEQYF

v_call: TRBV5-4
cdr3_aa: CASSRYPGPDTQYF

v_call: TRBV3-1/TRBV3-2
cdr3_aa: CASSQLPGGNYEQYF

v_call: TRBV19
cdr3_aa: CASSIGHYTEAFF

v_call: TRBV5-1
cdr3_aa: CASTLRGPETQYF

v_call: TRBV20-1
cdr3_aa: CSASIVGKLFF

v_call: TRBV29-1
cdr3_aa: CSVGDYSNQPQHF

v_call: TRBV18
cdr3_aa: CASSRGQGATEAFF

v_call: TRBV12-3/TRBV12-4
cdr3_aa: CASRPSGETQYF

v_call: TRBV19
cdr3_aa: CASSLDREQETQYF

v_call: TRBV7-9
cdr3_aa: CASSLAGTSEDEQFF

v_call: TRBV11-3
cdr3_aa: CASTRQGGTEAFF

v_call: TRBV19
cdr3_aa: CATNGQGRDYQPQHF

v_call: TRBV7-2
cdr3_aa: CASSYRDRAHEQYF

v_call: TRBV7-2
cdr3_aa: CASVPSVGETQYF

v_call: TRBV7-2
cdr3_aa: CASSLAPYTEAFF

v_call: TRBV6-5
cdr3_aa: CASTRGYTQYF

v_call: TRBV5-1
cdr3_aa: CASSRTPVPPDTQYF

v_call: TRBV19
cdr3_aa: CASRTLADTDTQYF

v_call: TRBV7-9
cdr3_aa: CASNQQGDGTYEQYF

v_call: TRBV7-9
cdr3_aa: CASSLLANDEQYF

v_call: TRBV30
cdr3_aa: CAWDGAPLCNEKLFF

v_call: TRBV7-9
cdr3_aa: CASSLGRPNGYTF

v_call: TRBV27
cdr3_aa: CASISWNTEAFF

v_call: TRBV7-9
cdr3_aa: CASSYRQVSSSVGSYEQYF

v_call: TRBV6-6
cdr3_aa: CASSSLVKVRDTQYF

v_call: TRBV2
cdr3_aa: CASSDHQGGSQPQHF

v_call: TRBV7-9
cdr3_aa: CASRRGYSPNYGYTF

v_call: TRBV6-5
cdr3_aa: CASGYWSTEAFF

v_call: TRBV14
cdr3_aa: CASSKGRVETQYF

v_call: TRBV7-2
cdr3_aa: CASSPWGTRGEKLFF

v_call: TRBV3-1/TRBV3-2
cdr3_aa: CASSPRDANYGYTF

v_call: TRBV5-4
cdr3_aa: CASSGTSGVEETQYF

v_call: TRBV3-1/TRBV3-2
cdr3_aa: CASSRAGGGGYEQYF

v_call: TRBV18
cdr3_aa: CASSPKSRGSTDTQYF

v_call: TRBV10-1
cdr3_aa: CASSDPGQGSTDTQYF

v_call: TRBV9
cdr3_aa: CASSRLAGVLGTDTQYF

v_call: TRBV19
cdr3_aa: CASSAGTELQETQYF

v_call: TRBV20-1
cdr3_aa: CSASRPEGGNTIYF